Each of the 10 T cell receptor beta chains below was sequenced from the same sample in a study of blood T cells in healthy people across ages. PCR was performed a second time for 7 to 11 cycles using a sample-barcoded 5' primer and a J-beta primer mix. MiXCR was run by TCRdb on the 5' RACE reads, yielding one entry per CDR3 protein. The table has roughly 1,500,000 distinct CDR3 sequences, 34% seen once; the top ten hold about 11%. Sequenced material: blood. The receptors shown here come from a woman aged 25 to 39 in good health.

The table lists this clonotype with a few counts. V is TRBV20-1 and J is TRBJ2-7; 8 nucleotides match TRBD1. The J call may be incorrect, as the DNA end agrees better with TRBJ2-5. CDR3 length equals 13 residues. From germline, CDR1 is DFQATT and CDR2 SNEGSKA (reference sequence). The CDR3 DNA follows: TGCAGTGCTACCAAGACAGGGGAAGAGACCCAGTACTTC. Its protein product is CSATKTGEETQYF.

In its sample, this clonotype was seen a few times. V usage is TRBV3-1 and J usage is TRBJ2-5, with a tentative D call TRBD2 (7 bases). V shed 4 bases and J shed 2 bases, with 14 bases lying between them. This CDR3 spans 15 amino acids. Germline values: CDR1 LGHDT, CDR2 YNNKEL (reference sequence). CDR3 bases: TGTGCCAGCAGCCCTTTCGGGGGGCCTCAAGAGACCCAGTACTTC. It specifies CASSPFGGPQETQYF.

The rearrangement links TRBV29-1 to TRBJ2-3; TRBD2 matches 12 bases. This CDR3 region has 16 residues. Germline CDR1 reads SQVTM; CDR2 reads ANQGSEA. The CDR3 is CSGLGLAGLPVDTQYF. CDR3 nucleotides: TGCAGTGGACTAGGACTAGCGGGACTCCCTGTAGATACGCAGTATTTT.

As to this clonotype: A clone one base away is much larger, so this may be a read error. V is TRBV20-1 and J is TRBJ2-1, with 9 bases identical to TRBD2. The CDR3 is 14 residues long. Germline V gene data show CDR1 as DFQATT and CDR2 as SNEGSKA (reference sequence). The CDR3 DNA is TGCAGTGCTCGTGGCGGGGGGGCCTACGATGAGCAGTTCTTC. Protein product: CSARGGGAYDEQFF.

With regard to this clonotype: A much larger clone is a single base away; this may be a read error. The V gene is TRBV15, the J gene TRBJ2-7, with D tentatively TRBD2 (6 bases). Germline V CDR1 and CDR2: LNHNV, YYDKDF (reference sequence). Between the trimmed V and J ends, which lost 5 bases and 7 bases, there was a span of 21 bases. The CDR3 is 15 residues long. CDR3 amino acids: CATSLTSQPFDEQYF. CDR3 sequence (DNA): TGTGCCACCAGCCTTACTAGCCAGCCCTTCGATGAGCAGTACTTC.

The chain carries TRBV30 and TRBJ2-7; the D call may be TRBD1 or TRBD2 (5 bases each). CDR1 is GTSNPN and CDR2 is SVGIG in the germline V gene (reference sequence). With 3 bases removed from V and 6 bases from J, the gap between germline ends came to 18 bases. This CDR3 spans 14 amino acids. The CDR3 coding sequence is TGTGCCTGGAGCCCCGGGGACCCTAGAAGCGAGCAGTACTTC. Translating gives CAWSPGDPRSEQYF.

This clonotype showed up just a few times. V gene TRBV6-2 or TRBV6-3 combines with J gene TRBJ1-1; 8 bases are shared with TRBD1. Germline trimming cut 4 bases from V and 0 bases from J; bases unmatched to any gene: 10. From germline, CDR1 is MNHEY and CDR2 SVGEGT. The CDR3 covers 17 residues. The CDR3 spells CASSFRTGKGVNTEAFF. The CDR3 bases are TGTGCCAGCAGTTTCAGGACAGGGAAGGGGGTGAACACTGAAGCTTTCTTT.

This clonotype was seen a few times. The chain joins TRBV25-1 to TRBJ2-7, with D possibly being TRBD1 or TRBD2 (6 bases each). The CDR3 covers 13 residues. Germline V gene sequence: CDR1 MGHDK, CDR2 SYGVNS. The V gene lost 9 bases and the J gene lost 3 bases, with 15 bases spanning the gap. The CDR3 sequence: CASAEGGHYEQYF. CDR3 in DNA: TGTGCCAGTGCAGAGGGGGGCCACTACGAGCAGTACTTC.

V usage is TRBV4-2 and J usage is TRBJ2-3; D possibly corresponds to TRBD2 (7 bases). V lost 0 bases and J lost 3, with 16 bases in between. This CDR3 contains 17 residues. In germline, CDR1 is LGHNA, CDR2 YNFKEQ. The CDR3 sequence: CASSQEGASGGTDTQYF. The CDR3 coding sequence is TGTGCCAGCAGCCAAGAGGGGGCTAGCGGAGGTACAGATACGCAGTATTTT.

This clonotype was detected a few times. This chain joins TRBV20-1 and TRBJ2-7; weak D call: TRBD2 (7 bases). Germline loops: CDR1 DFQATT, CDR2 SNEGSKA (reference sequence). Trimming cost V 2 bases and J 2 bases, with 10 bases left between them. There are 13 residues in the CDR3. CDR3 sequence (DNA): TGCAGTGCTAGATGGGGGGGCACCTACGAGCAGTACTTC. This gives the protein CSARWGGTYEQYF.